This TCR beta chain was observed in a study of CD8 T cells in Susac syndrome. A quantity of 0.5 to 1 ug RNA underwent reverse transcription using random hexamers. Coverage of TCR beta CDR3 amplification by immunoSEQ multiplex PCR extended to 54 Vbeta and 13 Jbeta. TCRdb recomputed calls from the immunoSEQ multiplex PCR reads with MiXCR, one row per CDR3 protein. The data show 150,000 to 200,000 distinct CDR3 sequences, over 75% seen once. The germline V gene has CDR1 ENHRY and CDR2 SYGVKD. The V segment lost 6 bases and the J segment 3 bases; nucleotides outside the gene matches: 3. The CDR3 is 13 amino acids.

The sample was CD4+ T cells from PBMCs. V and J are TRBV10-3 and TRBJ2-5; 8 bases map to TRBD2. This TCR was recovered from a human donor with Susac syndrome. DNA of the CDR3: TGTGCCATCAGCCTTAGCGGGGAAGAGACCCAGTACTTC. Amino acids: CAISLSGEETQYF.